A single T cell receptor beta chain is shown here with its context. Its antigen is still unknown. The read ends 3 residues before the CDR3 terminus; that terminus is restored from the germline J gene. Prevalent HPV16 infections were excluded; only incident single HPV16 infections included. Data came from immunoSEQ multiplex PCR; TCRdb stores just in-frame clones and leaves some out. This repertoire includes tens of thousands of clones. The data originate from a study of T cells in women clearing cervical HPV infection. Study-wide background: Case blood was drawn a median roughly 150 days after lesion detection.

The germline gives CDR1 SGHRS, CDR2 YFSETQ. The length of the CDR3 is 15 residues. Trimming pared 4 bases from V and 3 bases from J, leaving 17 bases between. Broader study findings: Associations may precede or follow infection; HPV-specific or memory T cells were not isolated. CIN3+ cases had significantly higher TCR repertoire richness than controls, but evenness did not differ.

The V gene is TRBV5-1, the J gene TRBJ2-7, with a tentative D call TRBD1 (7 bases). The TCR sequence derives from a woman aged 18-70 years with a cervical HPV16 infection that either progressed to CIN3+ or cleared (not recorded which). Sequencing used blood buffy coat. The sequenced CDR3 bases are TGCGCCAGCAGCCCCGGAGGGGCAGGGGGCTACGAG. Its translation: CASSPGGAGGYE. The CDR3 in its entirety is CASSPGGAGGYEQYF.